This T cell receptor beta chain came from a study of prognosis after radiotherapy for stage I lung cancer. About the study: Concurrent therapy with stereotactic body radiotherapy was received by no patient.

The genomic DNA TCR beta CDR3 region underwent two rounds of multiplex PCR. Primers (each specific to one TRBV or TRBJ gene) were used in first-round PCR. The authors ran second-round PCR with universal primers. TCRdb re-called the multiplex PCR reads through MiXCR, storing one row per CDR3 protein. The repertoire has roughly 30,000 distinct CDR3 sequences, roughly 40% of them found once; the top ten carry about 31%. This clonotype was counted at least ten times. Sequenced here: PBMCs, sampled before or after stereotactic body radiation therapy (not recorded which). The receptor was isolated from a donor aged 50 or older with non-small cell lung cancer.

CDR3 coding DNA: TGTGCCAGCAGCGATCAACCGGGACAGGGGGGCCTACGACCCTACGAGCAGTACTTC. Its translation: CASSDQPGQGGLRPYEQYF. The rearrangement uses TRBV5-6 and TRBJ2-7; 11 bases fit TRBD1. V shed 4 bases, J shed 2 bases, and the junction held 17 bases outside the gene matches. Germline CDR1 is SGHDT and CDR2 is YYEEEE. There are 19 residues in the CDR3. The variable domain in full, with the rest retrieved from reference TRBV5-6 and TRBJ2-7, is DAGVTQSPTHLIKTRGQQVTLRCSPKSGHDTVSWYQQALGQGPQFIFQYYEEEERQRGNFPDRFSGHQFPNYSSELNVNALLLGDSALYLCASSDQPGQGGLRPYEQYFGPGTRLTVT.